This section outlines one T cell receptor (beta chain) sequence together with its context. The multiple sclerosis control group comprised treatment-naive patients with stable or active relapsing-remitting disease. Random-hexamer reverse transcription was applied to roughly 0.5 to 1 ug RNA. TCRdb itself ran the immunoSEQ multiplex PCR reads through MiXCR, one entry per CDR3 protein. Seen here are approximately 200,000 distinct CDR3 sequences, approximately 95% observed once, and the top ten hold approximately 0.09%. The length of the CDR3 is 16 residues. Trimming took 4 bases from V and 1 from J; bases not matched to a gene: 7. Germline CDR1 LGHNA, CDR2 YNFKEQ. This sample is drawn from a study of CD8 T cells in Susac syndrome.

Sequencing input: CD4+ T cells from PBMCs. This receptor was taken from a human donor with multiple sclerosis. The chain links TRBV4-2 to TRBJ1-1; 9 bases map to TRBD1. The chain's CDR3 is CASSLQYRGRNTEAFF. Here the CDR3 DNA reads TGTGCCAGCAGCCTCCAGTACAGGGGGCGGAACACTGAAGCTTTCTTT.